The TCR beta chain described here comes from a study of blood T cell repertoires in COVID-19. Study as a whole: The samples span acute and convalescent COVID-19 from the United States, Italy and Spain. The cDNA or gDNA used as material had been derived from T cells, B-cell-depleted T cells, or PBMCs.

In the original workflow: Nucleated cell number was recorded as an estimate derived from reference gene primer amplification. Method: immunoSEQ multiplex PCR; TCRdb's copy keeps in-frame clones and lacks some. The V and J calls and clone size were taken over from that table, and D and trimming were inferred from the DNA. The sample consists of about 370,000 clones, about 87% of them appearing once. Germline CDR1 GTSNPN, CDR2 SVGIG (reference sequence). The CDR3 covers 15 residues. The V gene lost 1 base and the J gene lost 11 bases, with 20 bases spanning the gap. The chain employs TRBV30 and TRBJ1-4; D gene uncertain. The sequence was collected from a woman aged 25 to 39 with COVID-19, enrolled during active disease. What was sequenced was peripheral blood. DNA for the CDR3: TGTGCCTGGAGTGGATCGTTACGAGGTGGCTTCAAACTGTTTTTT. Its translation: CAWSGSLRGGFKLFF.